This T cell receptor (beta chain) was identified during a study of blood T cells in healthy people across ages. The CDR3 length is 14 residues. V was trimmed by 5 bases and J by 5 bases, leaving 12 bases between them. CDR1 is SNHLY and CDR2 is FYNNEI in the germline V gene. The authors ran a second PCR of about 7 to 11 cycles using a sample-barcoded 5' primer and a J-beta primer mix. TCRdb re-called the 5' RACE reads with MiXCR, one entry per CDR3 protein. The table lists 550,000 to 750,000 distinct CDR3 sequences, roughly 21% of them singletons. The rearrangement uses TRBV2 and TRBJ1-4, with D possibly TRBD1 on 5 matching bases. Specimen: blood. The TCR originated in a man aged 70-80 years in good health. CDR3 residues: CASSFGTWNEKLFF. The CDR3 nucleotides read TGTGCCAGCAGTTTCGGGACGTGGAATGAAAAACTGTTTTTT.